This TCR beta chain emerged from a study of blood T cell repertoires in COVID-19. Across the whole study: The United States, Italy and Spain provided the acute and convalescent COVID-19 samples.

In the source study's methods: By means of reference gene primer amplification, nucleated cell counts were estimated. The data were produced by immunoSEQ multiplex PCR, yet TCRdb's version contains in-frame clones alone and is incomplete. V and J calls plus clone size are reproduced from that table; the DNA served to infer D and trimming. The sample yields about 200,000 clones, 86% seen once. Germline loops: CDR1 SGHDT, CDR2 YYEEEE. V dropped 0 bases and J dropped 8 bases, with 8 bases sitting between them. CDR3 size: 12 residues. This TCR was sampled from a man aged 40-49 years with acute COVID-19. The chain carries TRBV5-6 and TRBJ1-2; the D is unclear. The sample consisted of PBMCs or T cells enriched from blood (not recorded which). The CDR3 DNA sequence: TGTGCCAGCAGCTTGGGGCCCGGGGGCTACACCTTC. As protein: CASSLGPGGYTF.